This TCR beta chain was sequenced in a study of control samples from healthy donors and cancer patients. Profiled with immunoSEQ multiplex PCR; TCRdb holds only in-frame clones, not every one. Found here are around 110,000 clones, about 93% of them singletons; the top ten hold over 2.5%. This CDR3 has 14 amino acids. Per the germline V gene, CDR1 is MDHEN and CDR2 is SYDVKM. V was shortened by 5 bases and J by 6 bases, with 14 bases between the two germline ends. The specimen was blood. The V and J genes are TRBV28 and TRBJ1-5; D is possibly TRBD1 (5 bases). This receptor was identified in a man aged 25 to 40 in good health. The CDR3 spells CASSRLTGGQPQHF. As DNA, the CDR3 is TGTGCCAGCAGTCGACTTACGGGGGGTCAGCCCCAGCATTTT. The full variable domain, with the rest looked up from reference TRBV28 and TRBJ1-5, is DVKVTQSSRYLVKRTGEKVFLECVQDMDHENMFWYRQDPGLGLRLIYFSYDVKMKEKGDIPEGYSVSREKKERFSLILESASTNQTSMYLCASSRLTGGQPQHFGDGTRLSIL.